The 12 T cell receptor beta chains given below trace back to one sample, sequenced in a study of T cells in localized non-small cell lung cancer. The data were produced by immunoSEQ multiplex PCR, yet TCRdb's version contains in-frame clones alone and is incomplete. The sample gives approximately 5,300 clones, approximately 32% of which show up once; 12% is in the top ten. Here the sequenced sample was lung tumor tissue, taken before any cancer treatment. These receptor sequences come from a male donor aged 60 or over with stage III lung adenocarcinoma.

The chain combines TRBV30 with TRBJ1-4; D is uncertain. Trimming removed 0 bases at V and 12 bases at J, with 11 bases between. This CDR3 is built from 12 residues. CDR1 GTSNPN and CDR2 SVGIG come from the germline V gene (reference sequence). The chain's CDR3 is CAWSVKRVELFF. Written as DNA, the CDR3 is TGTGCCTGGAGTGTAAAGAGAGTGGAACTGTTTTTT.

J is TRBJ1-2 and V is TRBV14; D uncertain. V was pared by 2 bases and J by 8 bases, with 9 bases between. This CDR3 has 12 amino acids. Per germline, CDR1 SGHDN and CDR2 FVKESK. CDR3 protein: CASSQSRSGYTF. The CDR3 nucleotides read TGTGCCAGCAGCCAATCCCGGAGCGGCTACACCTTC. Complete variable domain (other parts from reference TRBV14 and TRBJ1-2): EAGVTQFPSHSVIEKGQTVTLRCDPISGHDNLYWYRRVMGKEIKFLLHFVKESKQDESGMPNNRFLAERTGGTYSTLKVQPAELEDSGVYFCASSQSRSGYTFGSGTRLTVV.

The CDR3 region is CASSYSWGSAEKLFF. The CDR3 coding sequence is TGTGCCAGCAGTTACTCGTGGGGATCGGCTGAAAAACTGTTTTTT. The chain couples TRBV6-8 to TRBJ1-4; the D is unclear. V was trimmed by 0 bases and J by 7 bases, leaving 12 bases between them. Germline CDR1 reads MNHGY; CDR2 reads SAAAGT. CDR3 length: 15 amino acids.

This chain connects TRBV28 to TRBJ2-5; 10 nucleotides match TRBD2. The CDR3 is 16 amino acids. Unmatched junction bases numbered 12, after V lost 7 bases and J lost 4 bases. Germline CDR1 MDHEN, CDR2 SYDVKM. In DNA, the CDR3 is TGTGCCAGCAAGGTAGCGGGAGGAAGGGTAAGAGAGACCCAGTACTTC. Translation gives CASKVAGGRVRETQYF.

This rearrangement joins TRBV4-1 to TRBJ1-1; D is unresolved. This CDR3 has 13 amino acids. The germline V and J ends were trimmed by 0 bases and 8 bases, with 10 bases remaining between them. Per germline, CDR1 MGHRA and CDR2 YSYEKL. The CDR3 sequence is CASSQEVGLEAFF. Here the CDR3 DNA reads TGCGCCAGCAGCCAAGAAGTAGGCCTAGAAGCTTTCTTT.

The genes are TRBV6-8 and TRBJ2-3, with 11 bases aligning to TRBD2. Germline trimming cut 10 bases from V and 1 base from J; bases unmatched to any gene: 10. This CDR3 has 16 residues. Germline V gene data show CDR1 as MNHGY and CDR2 as SAAAGT. CDR3 region: CAISRGLAEGTDTQYF. CDR3 DNA sequence: TGTGCCATCTCCCGGGGACTAGCGGAGGGCACAGATACGCAGTATTTT.

This rearrangement joins TRBV6-8 to TRBJ1-1, with 7 positions matching TRBD1. Germline assignment: CDR1 MNHGY and CDR2 SAAAGT. This CDR3 has 13 residues. The V and J ends lost 6 bases and 9 bases, in that order; junction bases with no gene match: 10. The CDR3 spells CASRPGTAKKAFF. The CDR3 bases are TGTGCCAGCAGACCCGGGACAGCGAAAAAAGCTTTCTTT.

This chain connects TRBV11-3 to TRBJ2-7; 13 nucleotides line up with TRBD2. Germline assignment: CDR1 SGHNT and CDR2 YENEEA. CDR3 length: 15 residues. V lost 5 bases, J lost 3 bases, and 4 bases stayed unmatched. CDR3 nucleotides: TGTGCCAGCAGCATGACTAGCGGGGGGATCTACGAGCAGTACTTC. Translating gives CASSMTSGGIYEQYF.

The chain is built from TRBV11-3 and TRBJ2-1; possible D gene TRBD1, 7 bases. Germline CDR1 and CDR2: SGHNT and YENEEA. This CDR3 comprises 17 residues. With 3 bases removed from V and 3 bases from J, the gap between germline ends came to 18 bases. This chain's CDR3 is CASSFFFQGGFYNEQFF. The CDR3 bases are TGTGCCAGCAGCTTCTTTTTTCAGGGGGGCTTCTACAATGAGCAGTTCTTC.

This clone was picked up a small number of times. This chain links TRBV10-3 with TRBJ2-5; D ambiguous. CDR1 ENHRY and CDR2 SYGVKD come from the germline V gene. V lost 2 bases, J lost 7 bases, and 14 bases lay in between. This CDR3 has 14 amino acids. The CDR3 bases are TGTGCCATCAGTGAGCCGCCAAGAGTGGGGACCCAGTACTTC. As protein: CAISEPPRVGTQYF.

There are a few counts of this clone. The gene calls are TRBV25-1 and TRBJ1-3; D unclear. The CDR3 totals 14 residues. Trimming left V 6 bases short and J 0 bases short, with 9 bases between. CDR1 is MGHDK, CDR2 SYGVNS, per germline. CDR3 DNA: TGTGCCAGCAGCGGACCTGGCTCTGGAAACACCATATATTTT. This codes for CASSGPGSGNTIYF.

The chain carries TRBV10-2 and TRBJ1-5; tentatively, D is TRBD1 (6 bases). V dropped 0 bases and J dropped 5 bases, with 20 bases sitting between them. The CDR3 runs to 18 residues. Per germline, CDR1 WSHSY and CDR2 SAAADI. The CDR3 sequence: CASSESSGRGLRDQPQHF. CDR3 coding DNA: TGCGCCAGCAGTGAGTCATCGGGCAGGGGCCTTCGGGATCAGCCCCAGCATTTT.